The 20 T cell receptor beta chains listed next were all sequenced from one sample in a study of T cell repertoires in cytomegalovirus infection (dated by TCRdb to between 2018 and 2021). Their antigens remain unidentified. Data came from an Illumina HiSeq 1500. Clones were called with MiXCR by TCRdb after fastp trimmed the public reads at Q25, and only in-frame beta chains were retained. Here each entry gathers all rows of one CDR3 protein and keeps the most common genes and DNA. This sample has 900,000 to 950,000 distinct CDR3 sequences in its table, and roughly 31% of those were observed once. 11% to 15% of the sample belongs to the ten largest clones. Per the publication, the treatment or condition label means: in vitro stimulation with specific CMV peptide epitopes to enrich CMV-specific T cells. The source was cultured CD8+ T cells from PBMCs, collected from culture after CMV antigen stimulation. The receptors stem from a human donor in good health (CMV status not recorded). Some clones in this sample may be carry-over from other donors' samples.

A word on this clonotype: A read error may be the cause here, since a much bigger clone is one base away. This sequence joins TRBV7-9 and TRBJ1-1; 9 bases match TRBD1. Germline CDR1 SEHNR, CDR2 FQNEAQ (reference sequence). The CDR3 runs to 16 residues. The CDR3 coding sequence is TGTGTCAGCAGCTTAGAGGGGGACAGGGAGGAGACTGAAGCTTTCTTT. This gives the protein CVSSLEGDREETEAFF. Full variable domain (outside the CDR3, taken from reference TRBV7-9 and TRBJ1-1): DTGVSQNPRHKITKRGQNVTFRCDPISEHNRLYWYRQTLGQGPEFLTYFQNEAQLEKSRLLSDRFSAERPKGSFSTLEIQRTEQGDSAMYLCVSSLEGDREETEAFFGQGTRLTVV.

This clonotype was seen a handful of times. The chain recombines TRBV11-2 with TRBJ1-2, with TRBD1 matching 11 bases. Germline V gene lookup returns CDR1 SGHAT and CDR2 FQNNGV. The V and J ends lost 5 bases and 8 bases, in that order; junction bases with no gene match: 4. The CDR3 runs to 13 residues. The CDR3 reads CASSLDRGQGYTF. CDR3 nucleotide sequence: TGTGCCAGCAGCCTGGACAGGGGGCAAGGCTACACCTTC.

The chain has TRBV4-1 and TRBJ2-7; D gene ambiguous. The CDR3 has 15 amino acids. Germline CDR1 and CDR2: MGHRA and YSYEKL. V lost 0 bases, J lost 1 base, and 10 bases lay in between. The CDR3 spells CASSQDLYSSYEQYF. In DNA, the CDR3 is TGCGCCAGCAGCCAAGATTTGTACAGTTCCTACGAGCAGTACTTC.

In this sample, this clonotype turned up once. V and J are TRBV4-3 and TRBJ2-5, with a possible D match to TRBD1 (5 bases). V lost 5 bases, J lost 3 bases, and 13 bases lay in between. The CDR3 covers 14 residues. Germline CDR1 is LGHNA and CDR2 is YSLEER. The CDR3 reads CASSFQTGEETQYF. The CDR3 bases are TGCGCCAGCAGCTTTCAAACAGGAGAAGAGACCCAGTACTTC.

This clonotype was counted a few times. This chain connects TRBV12-3 or TRBV12-4 to TRBJ1-1; D not resolved. The V end lost 4 bases, the J end lost 8 bases, and 14 bases lay between the germline ends. CDR3 length: 13 residues. This CDR3 reads CASSSNSVTEAFF. DNA of the CDR3: TGTGCCAGCAGTTCAAACAGCGTTACGGAAGCTTTCTTT.

The V call is TRBV7-2, the J call TRBJ1-2, with TRBD1 matching 10 bases. Germline CDR1 SGHTA, CDR2 FQGNSA. The CDR3 is 14 amino acids. Trimming cost V 5 bases and J 7 bases; bases outside gene matches: 7. CDR3 sequence reads: CASSGTGVAGGYTF. DNA of the CDR3: TGTGCCAGCAGCGGGACAGGGGTTGCCGGTGGCTACACCTTC.

CDR3 nucleotides: TGCGCCAGCAGCCCGCTACATGGGGACCCCGGGGAGCTGTTTTTT. As protein: CASSPLHGDPGELFF. This chain joins TRBV5-1 and TRBJ2-2, with D possibly being TRBD1 or TRBD2 (5 bases each). The V gene lost 4 bases and the J gene lost 6 bases, with 16 bases spanning the gap. The CDR3 consists of 15 residues. Germline values: CDR1 SGHRS, CDR2 YFSETQ. Full variable domain (missing parts from reference TRBV5-1 and TRBJ2-2): KAGVTQTPRYLIKTRGQQVTLSCSPISGHRSVSWYQQTPGQGLQFLFEYFSETQRNKGNFPGRFSGRQFSNSRSEMNVSTLELGDSALYLCASSPLHGDPGELFFGEGSRLTVL.

This clonotype appeared a few times. V is TRBV15 and J is TRBJ2-5; maybe TRBD2 (6 bases). V dropped 0 bases and J dropped 5 bases, with 13 bases sitting between them. The CDR3 covers 15 residues. Looked up from germline, CDR1 is LNHNV and CDR2 is YYDKDF (reference sequence). In DNA, the CDR3 is TGTGCCACCAGCAGAGATAGATCTAGCGATGAGACCCAGTACTTC. Protein sequence: CATSRDRSSDETQYF. Together with reference TRBV15 and TRBJ2-5, the CDR3 gives the full variable domain: DAMVIQNPRYQVTQFGKPVTLSCSQTLNHNVMYWYQQKSSQAPKLLFHYYDKDFNNEADTPDNFQSRRPNTSFCFLDIRSPGLGDTAMYLCATSRDRSSDETQYFGPGTRLLVL.

Only a few counts were recorded for this clonotype. The rearrangement links TRBV4-2 to TRBJ1-5; perhaps TRBD1 as D (6 bases). The germline CDR1 and CDR2 sequences are LGHNA and YNFKEQ. Trimming removed 1 base at V and 1 base at J, with 11 bases between. This CDR3 contains 16 residues. The CDR3 region is CASSQVGGSSNQPQHF. As DNA, the CDR3 is TGTGCCAGCAGCCAAGTAGGGGGGAGCAGCAATCAGCCCCAGCATTTT.

This clonotype appeared a few times. The chain carries TRBV6-2 or TRBV6-3 and TRBJ1-5; 7 nucleotides agree with TRBD1. The germline gives CDR1 MNHEY, CDR2 SVGEGT. The CDR3 has 15 amino acids. Trimming took 7 bases from V and 4 from J; bases not matched to a gene: 10. Here the CDR3 reads CASTPDRSGNQPQHF. As DNA, the CDR3 is TGTGCCAGCACCCCGGACAGGAGTGGAAATCAGCCCCAGCATTTT.

This rearrangement joins TRBV7-6 to TRBJ1-2; 12 bases align to TRBD1. The CDR3 consists of 15 residues. Trimming took 10 bases from V and 6 from J; bases not matched to a gene: 12. Germline-derived CDR1 and CDR2 are SGHVS and FNYEAQ. The CDR3 DNA sequence: TGTGCCACCCAACCGGGACAGGGGGCCAAGCATGGCTACACCTTC. Translated, it gives CATQPGQGAKHGYTF.

The J gene is TRBJ2-3, the V gene TRBV4-1, with D hard to call. Germline-derived CDR1 and CDR2 are MGHRA and YSYEKL. The CDR3 is 15 residues long. V gave up 1 base and J gave up 2 bases, with 10 bases separating them. CDR3 sequence reads: CASSQGPTDTDTQYF. DNA of the CDR3: TGCGCCAGCAGCCAAGGCCCAACCGACACAGATACGCAGTATTTT.

J is TRBJ2-1 and V is TRBV15; D perhaps matches TRBD1 (6 bases). The CDR3 runs 13 residues. Germline CDR1 is LNHNV and CDR2 is YYDKDF (reference sequence). Trimming stripped 9 bases from V and 8 bases from J, with 17 bases between. CDR3 sequence: CATRTDEGYEQFF. CDR3 bases: TGTGCCACGAGGACAGACGAGGGATATGAGCAGTTCTTC.

In this sample, this clonotype turned up many times. J is TRBJ2-5 and V is TRBV27, with a weak D call TRBD2 (5 bases). Germline CDR1 MNHEY, CDR2 SMNVEV (reference sequence). The CDR3 has 14 residues. Between the trimmed V and J ends, which lost 3 bases and 5 bases, there was a span of 13 bases. CDR3 in DNA: TGTGCCAGCAGTTTGGTTATGACGGGGGAGACCCAGTACTTC. This gives the protein CASSLVMTGETQYF.

A few counts support this clonotype. This chain joins TRBV5-4 and TRBJ1-2; the D gene is possibly TRBD1 (6 bases). Trimming shortened V by 4 bases and J by 4 bases, and 23 bases separated the two germline ends. CDR3 size: 17 residues. Germline assignment: CDR1 SGHNT and CDR2 YYREEE (reference sequence). The CDR3 sequence is CASSPDSNALLGYGYTF. CDR3 coding DNA: TGTGCCAGCAGCCCGGACAGTAACGCCCTACTGGGCTATGGCTACACCTTC.

CDR3 DNA sequence: TGTGCCAGCAGTTTACTTCGGGGGCAGCCCCAGCATTTT. This translates into CASSLLRGQPQHF. V usage is TRBV28 and J usage is TRBJ1-5; a weak D match, TRBD1 (5 bases). The germline gives CDR1 MDHEN, CDR2 SYDVKM. This CDR3 has 13 residues. Trimming removed 2 bases at V and 7 bases at J, with 9 bases between.

This clonotype was detected only a few times. This chain links TRBV10-3 with TRBJ2-2; 10 bases agree with TRBD1. The CDR3 runs to 17 residues. V dropped 2 bases and J dropped 4; count of bases not matched to a gene: 7. Looked up from germline, CDR1 is ENHRY and CDR2 is SYGVKD. The CDR3: CAISEPDRGQVTGELFF. As DNA, the CDR3 is TGTGCCATCAGTGAGCCTGACAGGGGGCAGGTCACCGGGGAGCTGTTTTTT.

The chain employs TRBV14 and TRBJ2-1; D possibly corresponds to TRBD2 (6 bases). Germline assignment: CDR1 SGHDN and CDR2 FVKESK. The V end was cut by 5 bases, the J end by 4 bases, with 15 bases between. The CDR3 contains 15 residues. CDR3 sequence: CASSKKRLGYNEQFF. The CDR3 DNA sequence: TGTGCCAGCAGCAAAAAGAGACTAGGGTACAATGAGCAGTTCTTC.

Ten or more counts support this clonotype. The V and J genes are TRBV7-2 and TRBJ2-3, with 8 bases fitting TRBD2. The CDR3 has 17 residues. Germline CDR1 is SGHTA and CDR2 is FQGNSA. V dropped 6 bases and J dropped 0; count of bases not matched to a gene: 11. This CDR3 reads CASRPRGSGGSTDTQYF. CDR3 nucleotide sequence: TGTGCCAGCAGACCCAGAGGAAGCGGGGGAAGCACAGATACGCAGTATTTT.

The rearrangement uses TRBV24-1 and TRBJ2-1; 7 positions agree with TRBD2. This CDR3 is 14 amino acids long. V lost 5 bases and J lost 5; bases outside the gene matches: 5. Per germline, CDR1 KGHDR and CDR2 SFDVKD. Written as DNA, the CDR3 is TGTGCCACCAGTGTGGCGGGGGTACACAATGAGCAGTTCTTC. As protein: CATSVAGVHNEQFF.